These T cell receptor beta chains were read from a single sample in a study of cytomegalovirus exposure and HLA in healthy donors. Generated by immunoSEQ multiplex PCR, the TCRdb table keeps only in-frame clones and is missing some. The top ten clones hold almost 7% of a sample with 110,000 to 150,000 clones, roughly 75% of them seen once. The sequenced sample consisted of PBMCs. These receptors came from a man aged 40-49 years in good health and CMV-seropositive. CDR3s include the opening cysteine and the closing phenylalanine or tryptophan. A D gene is named only where the DNA matches it firmly. Rows may omit the clone size; those that give it use once, few, many or a size class.

>NA|NA|TRBV20-1|TRBJ1-6
CSAPQGSDLHF
TGCAGTGCCCCACAGGGAAGTGACCTCCACTTT
>once|TRBD1|TRBV28|TRBJ1-1
CASPRDRGDREAFF
TGTGCCAGCCCCCGGGACAGGGGTGATCGTGAAGCTTTCTTT
>NA|TRBD1|TRBV18|TRBJ1-6
CASSRDRDNSPLHF
TGTGCCAGCTCACGGGACAGGGATAATTCACCCCTCCACTTT
>NA|TRBD2|TRBV4-1|TRBJ2-7
CASSLLLAGLDEQYF
TGCGCCAGCAGCCTTCTTCTAGCGGGCCTCGACGAGCAGTACTTC
>few|NA|TRBV6-5|TRBJ2-5
CASSQRRGRAETQYF
TGTGCCAGCAGCCAGCGTCGGGGTCGGGCAGAGACCCAGTACTTC
>NA|NA|TRBV6-4|TRBJ1-1
CASSESLRGNTEAFF
TGTGCCAGCAGTGAGTCACTCAGGGGGAACACTGAAGCTTTCTTT
>once|NA|TRBV5-1|TRBJ2-7
CASSLGHPPYEQYF
TGCGCCAGCAGCTTGGGGCACCCGCCCTACGAGCAGTACTTC
>NA|NA|TRBV6-4|TRBJ1-2
CASSPLGASGGYTF
TGTGCCAGCAGCCCCCTGGGGGCGAGCGGTGGCTACACCTTC
>NA|TRBD2|TRBV5-1|TRBJ2-3
CASSLGPERGPTDTQYF
TGCGCCAGCAGCTTGGGGCCTGAGCGGGGACCCACAGATACGCAGTATTTT
>NA|NA|TRBV5-1|TRBJ2-3
CASSLGQKTDTQYF
TGCGCCAGCAGCTTGGGACAGAAGACAGATACGCAGTATTTT
>NA|TRBD1|TRBV5-6|TRBJ2-1
CASSPGAGQGYNEQFF
TGTGCCAGCAGCCCCGGGGCGGGACAGGGGTACAATGAGCAGTTCTTC
>once|NA|TRBV11-2|TRBJ2-7
CASSLERTFYEQYF
TGTGCCAGCAGCTTAGAGCGGACTTTTTACGAGCAGTACTTC
>few|NA|TRBV5-1|TRBJ1-3
CASSLAAGTGNTIYF
TGCGCCAGCAGCTTGGCCGCGGGGACTGGAAACACCATATATTTT
>NA|TRBD2|TRBV27|TRBJ2-1
CAARSGESSYNEQFF
TGTGCCGCTCGTAGCGGGGAAAGCTCCTACAATGAGCAGTTCTTC
>few|TRBD2|TRBV4-2|TRBJ2-5
CASSLSGGARETQYF
TGTGCCAGCAGCCTCAGCGGGGGGGCCAGGGAGACCCAGTACTTC
>NA|TRBD1|TRBV5-6|TRBJ1-2
CASSVPTGAQGGYTF
TGTGCCAGCAGCGTCCCGACAGGGGCCCAGGGCGGCTACACCTTC
>NA|NA|TRBV6-4|TRBJ2-7
CASSAKAASSYEQYF
TGTGCCAGCAGTGCTAAGGCGGCTAGCTCCTACGAGCAGTACTTC
>NA|NA|TRBV27|TRBJ2-2
CASKFRGTGELFF
TGTGCCAGTAAATTTCGGGGAACCGGGGAGCTGTTTTTT
>few|NA|TRBV7-9|TRBJ2-1
CASSLLDEQFF
TGTGCCAGCAGCTTATTAGATGAGCAGTTCTTC
>once|TRBD1|TRBV6-5|TRBJ2-7
CASSYSRTGRGYF
TGTGCCAGCAGTTACTCTCGGACAGGACGAGGTTACTTC